A single sample is the source of the 24 T cell receptor beta chains below, sequenced in a study of shared clonotypes between healthy human individuals. Clones were read by immunoSEQ multiplex PCR, and TCRdb kept only the in-frame ones, dropping some. The sample yields 550,000 to 800,000 clones, 90% seen once. The material sequenced was memory CD8+ T cells from PBMCs. Subset reported: CD45RO+ cells pooled with CCR7-negative TemRA cells. Receptors were obtained from a man in his late teens or twenties in good health. Some clones in this sample may be carry-over from other donors' samples.

This clone occurred once. This chain connects TRBV7-9 to TRBJ2-5; D is undetermined. V was cut by 1 base and J by 0 bases, with 6 bases left in between. The length of the CDR3 is 14 residues. In germline, CDR1 is SEHNR, CDR2 FQNEAQ (reference sequence). For the CDR3, the DNA is TGTGCCAGCAGCTTAGGTGTATACCAAGAGACCCAGTACTTC. Its translation is CASSLGVYQETQYF.

The chain uses TRBV5-4 and TRBJ2-3; D perhaps matches TRBD1 (6 bases). Germline CDR1 and CDR2: SGHNT and YYREEE (reference sequence). The CDR3 length is 16 residues. The V end lost 4 bases, the J end lost 2 bases, and 17 bases lay between the germline ends. CDR3 DNA sequence: TGTGCCAGCAGCCCTTCGGACAGAGGCTTCACAGATACGCAGTATTTT. Protein product: CASSPSDRGFTDTQYF.

The rearrangement joins TRBV27 to TRBJ2-7; D is ambiguous. CDR3 length: 15 residues. Trimming pared 3 bases from V and 6 bases from J, leaving 18 bases between. Germline V gives CDR1 MNHEY, CDR2 SMNVEV (reference sequence). CDR3 nucleotides: TGTGCCAGCAGTTTTAGGAAGTTTCCCATCGCCGAGCAGTACTTC. It encodes CASSFRKFPIAEQYF.

Comments on this clone: Other DNA sequences in this specimen translate into the identical CDR3. The chain employs TRBV27 and TRBJ2-1; D gene ambiguous. V lost 0 bases to trimming and J lost 10 bases, with 10 bases between them. Looked up from germline, CDR1 is MNHEY and CDR2 is SMNVEV (reference sequence). CDR3 length: 13 residues. This CDR3 reads CASSLSGVREQFF. The DNA of the CDR3 is TGTGCCAGCAGTTTATCAGGTGTTCGGGAGCAGTTCTTC.

The gene calls are TRBV4-3 and TRBJ2-1, with 9 bases fitting TRBD2. With V trimmed by 2 bases and J by 2 bases, 10 bases remained unmatched. The length of the CDR3 is 18 residues. Germline CDR1 reads LGHNA; CDR2 reads YSLEER. The CDR3 sequence: CASSQLGVAGVAYNEQFF. DNA for the CDR3: TGCGCCAGCAGCCAATTAGGAGTAGCGGGAGTCGCCTACAATGAGCAGTTCTTC.

The chain uses TRBV10-3 and TRBJ1-1, with TRBD1 as a possible D gene (5 bases). Germline CDR1 ENHRY, CDR2 SYGVKD. Trimming removed 3 bases from V and 1 base from J, with 15 bases in between. This CDR3 contains 16 residues. CDR3 sequence: CAISEGWDPANTEAFF. The CDR3 coding sequence is TGTGCCATCAGTGAAGGGTGGGACCCAGCGAACACTGAAGCTTTCTTT.

The chain couples TRBV27 to TRBJ1-1; D gene uncertain. CDR1 and CDR2 (germline): MNHEY, SMNVEV (reference sequence). V lost 1 base and J lost 1, with 10 bases in between. The CDR3 loop spans 15 amino acids. The CDR3 sequence is CASSLYPGSNTEAFF. In DNA, the CDR3 is TGTGCCAGCAGTTTATACCCGGGCTCGAACACTGAAGCTTTCTTT.

The table lists this clone with a count of one. The genes are TRBV7-6 and TRBJ2-2, with D perhaps matching TRBD2 (6 bases). The germline V gene encodes CDR1 SGHVS and CDR2 FNYEAQ. The V end lost 5 bases, the J end lost 9 bases, and 16 bases lay between the germline ends. This CDR3 is 14 amino acids long. Here the CDR3 reads CASSDRDSVRELFF. In DNA form, the CDR3 reads TGTGCCAGCAGCGACCGGGACTCAGTTCGGGAGCTGTTTTTT.

The gene calls are TRBV7-9 and TRBJ1-2; D possibly corresponds to TRBD1 (5 bases). Trimming removed 2 bases from V and 4 bases from J, with 17 bases in between. The CDR3 spans 16 residues. Germline assignment: CDR1 SEHNR and CDR2 FQNEAQ (reference sequence). The CDR3 region is CASSLIARERLYGYTF. CDR3 nucleotide sequence: TGTGCCAGCAGCTTAATAGCCAGGGAGCGTCTCTATGGCTACACCTTC.

The V and J genes are TRBV4-1 and TRBJ1-1, with 8 bases lining up with TRBD1. Germline values: CDR1 MGHRA, CDR2 YSYEKL. This CDR3 comprises 15 residues. With V trimmed by 4 bases and J by 0 bases, 4 bases remained unmatched. CDR3 sequence reads: CASSPTGDMNTEAFF. The CDR3 coding sequence is TGCGCCAGCAGCCCGACAGGGGACATGAACACTGAAGCTTTCTTT.

This clone appeared a few times. This same CDR3 is encoded by further DNA sequences in the sample. The CDR3 coding sequence is TGTGCCAGCAGCTTAGGAAACAGGGGGACTGAAGCTTTCTTT. It translates to CASSLGNRGTEAFF. The chain joins TRBV11-2 to TRBJ1-1; TRBD1 matches 8 bases. V shed 1 base, J shed 5 bases, and the junction held 3 bases outside the gene matches. The germline CDR1 and CDR2 sequences are SGHAT and FQNNGV. The CDR3 has 14 amino acids.

In the case of this clone: No DNA is shown, since the ends of the CDR3 on it are uncertain; the CDR3 is the one TCRdb lists. The J gene is TRBJ1-5, the V gene TRBV10-1; whether TRBD1, the table's D call, matches the DNA was not checked. Both ends counted, the CDR3 spans 14 residues. Looked up from germline, CDR1 is WNHNN and CDR2 is SYGVQD (reference sequence). The CDR3 loop reads CASTLWGPGTSAGF.

This clone is a singleton in its sample. V is TRBV28 and J is TRBJ1-5, with 9 bases that match TRBD1. The junction had 8 bases not matched to a gene; V was cut back by 5 bases and J by 6 bases. This CDR3 is 15 amino acids long. The germline V gene has CDR1 MDHEN and CDR2 SYDVKM. In DNA form, the CDR3 reads TGTGCCAGCAGTACGACAGGGGGTAGGGGTCAGCCCCAGCATTTT. Translating gives CASSTTGGRGQPQHF.

The CDR3 is CASSSTGTGDSSYEQYF. CDR3 nucleotide sequence: TGTGCCAGCAGCTCGACGGGGACAGGGGATTCGTCCTACGAGCAGTACTTC. This rearrangement joins TRBV11-2 to TRBJ2-7, with 10 bases identical to TRBD1. Germline V CDR1 and CDR2: SGHAT, FQNNGV. With V trimmed by 4 bases and J by 1 base, 10 bases remained unmatched. The CDR3 spans 17 residues.

V usage is TRBV18 and J usage is TRBJ1-2; 9 positions match TRBD1. Trimming cost V 6 bases and J 2 bases; bases outside gene matches: 4. CDR3 length: 14 amino acids. Germline lookup yields CDR1 KGHSH and CDR2 LQKENI. The CDR3 DNA sequence: TGTGCCAGCTCCCCGGGACAGGGAAACTATGGCTACACCTTC. Protein sequence: CASSPGQGNYGYTF.

The rearrangement links TRBV28 to TRBJ2-7; tentatively, D is TRBD2 (5 bases). The CDR3 is 15 residues long. The ends were cut back, 0 bases at V and 3 bases at J, with 12 bases in the middle. The germline V gene encodes CDR1 MDHEN and CDR2 SYDVKM. DNA for the CDR3: TGTGCCAGCAGTTTATGGCCAAGCGGAGGCTACGAGCAGTACTTC. Its protein is CASSLWPSGGYEQYF.

The chain has TRBV29-1 and TRBJ2-5; weak D call: TRBD1 (6 bases). V lost 5 bases to trimming and J lost 5 bases, with 21 bases between them. CDR1 SQVTM and CDR2 ANQGSEA come from the germline V gene. The CDR3 has 15 residues. CDR3 DNA: TGCAGCGTTCAGGGGTTAAGTCCCAGCACGGAGACCCAGTACTTC. Its protein is CSVQGLSPSTETQYF.

The V gene is TRBV5-1, the J gene TRBJ1-1, with D possibly being TRBD1 (5 bases). Germline CDR1 and CDR2: SGHRS and YFSETQ. V was shortened by 1 base and J by 8 bases, with 12 bases between the two germline ends. The CDR3 totals 13 residues. CDR3 DNA sequence: TGCGCCAGCAGCTTGACAGGCGGAGACGAAGCTTTCTTT. Protein sequence: CASSLTGGDEAFF. The whole variable domain, filled in from reference TRBV5-1 and TRBJ1-1, reads KAGVTQTPRYLIKTRGQQVTLSCSPISGHRSVSWYQQTPGQGLQFLFEYFSETQRNKGNFPGRFSGRQFSNSRSEMNVSTLELGDSALYLCASSLTGGDEAFFGQGTRLTVV.

This clone showed up many times. The sample carries other DNA sequences with the same CDR3. The chain joins TRBV6-1 to TRBJ2-7; 9 nucleotides match TRBD2. Germline assignment: CDR1 MNHNS and CDR2 SASEGT. The CDR3 length is 15 residues. The J segment lost 2 bases and the V segment lost 0 bases, leaving 2 bases of the junction unmatched. The CDR3 nucleotides are TGTGCCAGCAGTGAAGCGACTAGCGGAGCCTACGAGCAGTACTTC. As protein: CASSEATSGAYEQYF.

The genes are TRBV28 and TRBJ2-7; D could derive from TRBD1 or TRBD2 (5 bases each). This CDR3 has 17 amino acids. The germline V and J ends were trimmed by 6 bases and 4 bases, with 25 bases remaining between them. The V gene's germline CDR1 is MDHEN and CDR2 SYDVKM. This CDR3 is CASSQLVGSGRKYEQYF. In DNA, the CDR3 is TGTGCCAGCAGCCAACTCGTAGGTTCGGGACGAAAATACGAGCAGTACTTC. The full variable domain, its missing parts supplied by reference TRBV28 and TRBJ2-7, is DVKVTQSSRYLVKRTGEKVFLECVQDMDHENMFWYRQDPGLGLRLIYFSYDVKMKEKGDIPEGYSVSREKKERFSLILESASTNQTSMYLCASSQLVGSGRKYEQYFGPGTRLTVT.

V usage is TRBV4-1 and J usage is TRBJ1-5; 7 bases agree with TRBD1. With 1 base clipped from V and 6 bases from J, the junction kept 9 bases outside the gene matches. CDR3 length equals 16 residues. Germline CDR1 reads MGHRA; CDR2 reads YSYEKL. The CDR3 reads CASSQVTAGGGQPQHF. The CDR3 DNA follows: TGCGCCAGCAGCCAAGTTACGGCAGGGGGTGGTCAGCCCCAGCATTTT.

In its sample, this clone was seen once. V is TRBV4-1 and J is TRBJ2-7, with 9 bases aligning to TRBD1. CDR1 is MGHRA and CDR2 is YSYEKL in the germline V gene. V gave up 1 base and J gave up 6 bases; unmatched junction bases: 22. The CDR3 extends over 20 amino acids. The CDR3 spells CASSQALGGLTRDRVGEQYF. The CDR3, as DNA: TGCGCCAGCAGCCAAGCCCTGGGCGGGCTGACTCGGGACAGGGTGGGCGAGCAGTACTTC.

As concerns this clone: One base separates it from a far larger clone, so it is likely a read error. This sample also contains other DNA sequences that code for the same CDR3. The V gene is TRBV13, the J gene TRBJ1-4; 9 bases are a match to TRBD1. CDR3 length: 16 residues. Germline CDR1 reads PRHDT; CDR2 reads FYEKMQ (reference sequence). The CDR3 spells CASSLGQGWGNEKLFF. Written as DNA, the CDR3 is TGTGCCAGCAGCTTGGGACAGGGTTGGGGAAATGAAAAGCTGTTTTTT.

The table lists this clone with a count of one. The chain combines TRBV7-7 with TRBJ2-5; either TRBD1 or TRBD2 may supply D (5 bases each). V shed 6 bases and J shed 2 bases, with 10 bases lying between them. The CDR3 runs to 13 residues. The germline gives CDR1 SSHAT, CDR2 FNYEAQ (reference sequence). The CDR3 coding sequence is TGTGCCAGCAGGGGGACGAATCAAGAGACCCAGTACTTC. It encodes CASRGTNQETQYF.